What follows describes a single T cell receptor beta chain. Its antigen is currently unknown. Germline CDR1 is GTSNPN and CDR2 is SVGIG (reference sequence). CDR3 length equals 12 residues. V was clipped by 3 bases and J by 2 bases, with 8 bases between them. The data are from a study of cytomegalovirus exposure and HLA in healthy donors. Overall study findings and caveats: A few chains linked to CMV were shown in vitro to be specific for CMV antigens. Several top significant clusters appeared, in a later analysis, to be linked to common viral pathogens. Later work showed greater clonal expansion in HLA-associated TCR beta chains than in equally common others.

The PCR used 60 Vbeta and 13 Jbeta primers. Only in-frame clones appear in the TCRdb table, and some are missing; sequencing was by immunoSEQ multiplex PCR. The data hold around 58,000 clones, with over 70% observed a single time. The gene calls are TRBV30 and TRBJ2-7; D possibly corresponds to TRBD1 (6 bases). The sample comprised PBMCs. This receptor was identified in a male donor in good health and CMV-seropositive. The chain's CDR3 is CAWRTGTYEQYF. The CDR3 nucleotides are TGTGCCTGGAGAACAGGGACCTACGAGCAGTACTTC.